The 10 T cell receptor beta chains below all came from one sample that was sequenced in a study of T cells in Graves' hyperthyroidism and ophthalmopathy. The investigators amplified TCR beta CDR3 regions from RNA transcripts. An initial round of RT-PCR targeting the TCR CDR3 relied on the HTBI primer set. TCRdb analysed the multiplex PCR reads with MiXCR anew, one entry per CDR3 protein. The repertoire includes about 210,000 distinct CDR3 sequences, roughly a sixth of them detected once, and under 65% sits in the top ten. Sequenced material: blood. Every receptor here comes from a man in his forties or fifties with Graves' hyperthyroidism.

This clonotype was detected only a few times. Here the CDR3 DNA reads TGTGCCAGCAGCTTAGTGTTACTAGCGGGACTATACGAGCAGTACTTC. Translating it yields CASSLVLLAGLYEQYF. This rearrangement joins TRBV7-2 to TRBJ2-7; 10 bases are a match to TRBD2. The germline V gene has CDR1 SGHTA and CDR2 FQGNSA. This CDR3 spans 16 amino acids. J lost 4 bases, V lost 1 base, and 7 bases had no gene match.

This clonotype was seen at least ten times. V gene TRBV6-6 combines with J gene TRBJ2-1; 9 bases are a match to TRBD1. This CDR3 region has 13 residues. Germline trimming cut 4 bases from V and 10 bases from J; bases unmatched to any gene: 5. Germline V gene lookup returns CDR1 MNHNY and CDR2 SVGAGI (reference sequence). The CDR3 sequence is CASSSRDRDEQFF. CDR3 coding DNA: TGTGCCAGCAGTTCCCGGGACAGGGACGAGCAGTTCTTC.

This chain links TRBV18 with TRBJ2-3; 7 nucleotides line up with TRBD2. Germline trimming cut 3 bases from V and 0 bases from J; bases unmatched to any gene: 3. This CDR3 is built from 15 residues. Per the germline V gene, CDR1 is KGHSH and CDR2 is LQKENI. The CDR3 nucleotides read TGTGCCAGCTCACCCGGGACTATAAGCACAGATACGCAGTATTTT. The encoded protein is CASSPGTISTDTQYF.

This clonotype was recorded at least ten times. The CDR3 DNA sequence: TGTGCCAGCAGTAAGGCGTACAGGGGCCCGAACACTGAAGCTTTCTTT. This gives the protein CASSKAYRGPNTEAFF. The rearrangement links TRBV6-2 or TRBV6-3 to TRBJ1-1, with 7 bases lining up with TRBD1. The CDR3 spans 16 residues. V lost 5 bases and J lost 1; bases outside the gene matches: 10. From germline, CDR1 is MNHEY and CDR2 SVGEGT.

This clonotype was observed many times. V gene TRBV12-3 or TRBV12-4 combines with J gene TRBJ2-5; 11 nucleotides match TRBD2. The CDR3 is made up of 14 amino acids. The V gene end was trimmed by 9 bases and the J gene end by 4 bases; junction bases not matched to a gene: 7. CDR3 DNA sequence: TGTGCCAGTGCCGGCCTAGCGGGAGGAGAGACCCAGTACTTC. As protein: CASAGLAGGETQYF.

The genes are TRBV7-8 and TRBJ2-2, with 13 positions matching TRBD2. V dropped 5 bases and J dropped 6; count of bases not matched to a gene: 9. There are 17 residues in the CDR3. Germline lookup yields CDR1 SGHVS and CDR2 FQNEAQ. CDR3 residues: CASSGLGLAGEAGELFF. CDR3 DNA: TGTGCCAGCAGCGGCCTCGGACTAGCGGGAGAGGCCGGGGAGCTGTTTTTT.

V usage is TRBV11-1 and J usage is TRBJ2-5; 7 bases map to TRBD2. Germline CDR1 is SGHAT and CDR2 is FQDESV (reference sequence). The CDR3 spans 14 residues. V shed 8 bases, J shed 4 bases, and the junction held 10 bases outside the gene matches. For the CDR3, the DNA is TGTGCCAGCTCCAGCCTGACTAGCCCAGAGACCCAGTACTTC. Residues: CASSSLTSPETQYF.

The chain employs TRBV19 and TRBJ2-7; D is perhaps TRBD1 or TRBD2 (5 bases each). V was shortened by 5 bases and J by 4 bases, with 18 bases between the two germline ends. Germline V lookup: CDR1 LNHDA, CDR2 SQIVND (reference sequence). The CDR3 is made up of 15 amino acids. The CDR3 DNA follows: TGTGCCAGTAGTGTTACCGGGACGTCAAGATACGAGCAGTACTTC. Amino acid sequence: CASSVTGTSRYEQYF.

The rearrangement joins TRBV5-1 to TRBJ2-7, with D maybe TRBD2 (6 bases). The CDR3 spans 15 residues. V was shortened by 0 bases and J by 6 bases, with 16 bases between the two germline ends. In germline, CDR1 is SGHRS, CDR2 YFSETQ. The CDR3 nucleotides read TGCGCCAGCAGCTTGGAGCTAGCCGGAGGGTCCGAGCAGTACTTC. It encodes CASSLELAGGSEQYF.

Ten or more counts support this clonotype. The V and J genes are TRBV18 and TRBJ2-7; D may be TRBD1 (5 bases). Germline V gene data show CDR1 as KGHSH and CDR2 as LQKENI. The CDR3 contains 13 residues. V lost 0 bases and J 6 bases, leaving 9 bases between the germline ends. CDR3 coding DNA: TGTGCCAGCTCACCACCGTTTAGGGGCGAGCAGTACTTC. It specifies CASSPPFRGEQYF.